Presented here are 31 T cell receptor beta chains from one specimen sequenced in a study of cytomegalovirus exposure and HLA in healthy donors. The PCR made use of 60 Vbeta and 13 Jbeta primers. The data were produced by immunoSEQ multiplex PCR, yet TCRdb's version contains in-frame clones alone and is incomplete. Of roughly 130,000 clones listed, approximately 82% are singletons. The sequencing sample was made of PBMCs. All receptors derive from a woman aged 18-29 years in good health and CMV-seropositive.

V and J are TRBV25-1 and TRBJ1-6; maybe TRBD1 (5 bases). Deletions cut 0 bases from V and 3 bases from J, with 15 bases between. This CDR3 has 18 amino acids. The germline CDR1 and CDR2 sequences are MGHDK and SYGVNS. The CDR3 here is CASSEYGEQEGYNSPLHF. The CDR3 nucleotides are TGTGCCAGCAGTGAATATGGGGAACAGGAGGGCTATAATTCACCCCTCCACTTT.

The rearrangement uses TRBV20-1 and TRBJ1-1; perhaps TRBD1 as D (5 bases). V gave up 6 bases and J gave up 6 bases, with 11 bases separating them. The germline V gene encodes CDR1 DFQATT and CDR2 SNEGSKA (reference sequence). This CDR3 has 11 residues. CDR3 nucleotide sequence: TGCAGTGCCCCCTGGGGGGCTGAAGCTTTCTTT. This gives the protein CSAPWGAEAFF.

This clone was detected only once. The V gene is TRBV11-2, the J gene TRBJ2-5, with D possibly being TRBD2 (5 bases). This CDR3 comprises 13 residues. The germline CDR1 and CDR2 sequences are SGHAT and FQNNGV. The ends were cut back, 5 bases at V and 2 bases at J, with 9 bases in the middle. The CDR3 region has the DNA TGTGCCAGCAGCAAAGTAGCGCAAGAGACCCAGTACTTC. Its translation is CASSKVAQETQYF.

This clone has a single count. V and J are TRBV7-3 and TRBJ2-1, with 10 bases that match TRBD2. In germline, CDR1 is SGHTA, CDR2 FQGTGA. The CDR3 has 17 amino acids. Trimming cost V 5 bases and J 8 bases; bases outside gene matches: 15. CDR3 in amino acids: CASSKTPSSGGRDEQFF. DNA for the CDR3: TGTGCCAGCAGCAAAACCCCCTCTAGCGGGGGAAGAGATGAGCAGTTCTTC.

The chain joins TRBV11-2 to TRBJ2-1; possibly TRBD1 for D (5 bases). Germline V CDR1 and CDR2: SGHAT, FQNNGV. This CDR3 is built from 15 residues. V was clipped by 3 bases and J by 6 bases, with 15 bases between them. The CDR3 DNA sequence: TGTGCCAGCAGCTTTAGGGGCCTCTTATTCAATGAGCAGTTCTTC. As protein: CASSFRGLLFNEQFF.

The rearrangement joins TRBV7-9 to TRBJ2-7, with D tentatively TRBD1 (7 bases). The CDR3 loop spans 15 amino acids. From germline, CDR1 is SEHNR and CDR2 FQNEAQ (reference sequence). V was trimmed by 2 bases and J by 5 bases, leaving 16 bases between them. The chain's CDR3 is CASSLRGRDTDEQYF. The CDR3 coding sequence is TGTGCCAGCAGCTTAAGGGGGCGGGACACAGACGAGCAGTACTTC.

The chain employs TRBV2 and TRBJ2-1; D not certain. The V gene's germline CDR1 is SNHLY and CDR2 FYNNEI. V was trimmed by 6 bases and J by 0 bases, leaving 12 bases between them. CDR3 length equals 15 residues. The CDR3 DNA reads TGTGCCAGCAGCCCTAGTCCTCTCTCCTACAATGAGCAGTTCTTC. It specifies CASSPSPLSYNEQFF.

Details on this clone: A read error may account for a junction end that differs from germline. The chain links TRBV7-9 to TRBJ2-7; D gene uncertain. There are 12 residues in the CDR3. In germline, CDR1 is SEHNR, CDR2 FQNEAQ (reference sequence). CDR3 residues: CSSSSLGYEQYF. In DNA form, the CDR3 reads TGTTCCAGCAGCTCCCTCGGCTACGAGCAGTACTTC.

The J gene is TRBJ2-3, the V gene TRBV6-1; 9 bases align to TRBD1. Germline V gives CDR1 MNHNS, CDR2 SASEGT. V lost 5 bases to trimming and J lost 7 bases; unmatched junction nucleotides: 10. The CDR3 totals 15 residues. The CDR3 loop reads CASSRPGTGSYTQYF. In DNA form, the CDR3 reads TGTGCCAGCAGTCGCCCCGGGACAGGGTCATATACGCAGTATTTT.

The table lists this clone with a count of one. Relative to the germline gene, one junction end is altered; a read error may explain this. This rearrangement joins TRBV7-9 to TRBJ1-2; D is undetermined. The CDR3 sequence is 12 residues long. The germline V gene has CDR1 SEHNR and CDR2 FQNEAQ (reference sequence). CDR3 region: CSSSFADEGYTF. Written as DNA, the CDR3 is TGTTCCAGCAGCTTTGCGGATGAGGGCTACACCTTC.

V is TRBV18 and J is TRBJ1-4, with D possibly TRBD1 on 5 matching bases. This CDR3 comprises 15 residues. Trimming shortened V by 0 bases and J by 4 bases, and 9 bases separated the two germline ends. Germline CDR1 KGHSH, CDR2 LQKENI. The CDR3 region has the DNA TGTGCCAGCTCACCACCGGACACAAATAATGAAAAACTGTTTTTT. This gives the protein CASSPPDTNNEKLFF.

J is TRBJ1-3 and V is TRBV6-6; D remains unclear. CDR3 length: 15 residues. Per germline, CDR1 MNHNY and CDR2 SVGAGI (reference sequence). Trimming left V 8 bases short and J 4 bases short, with 18 bases between. The CDR3 DNA sequence: TGTGCCAGCGGAGGGTGGGAATCGTCGGGAAACACCATATATTTT. This gives the protein CASGGWESSGNTIYF.

The chain has TRBV6-5 and TRBJ2-2; D possibly corresponds to TRBD2 (6 bases). CDR3 length equals 14 residues. Trimming stripped 7 bases from V and 5 bases from J, with 14 bases between. Germline CDR1 is MNHEY and CDR2 is SVGAGI. CDR3 sequence (DNA): TGTGCCAGCATCGCCCCCGGAGGGACCGGGGAGCTGTTTTTT. Translation: CASIAPGGTGELFF.

V usage is TRBV2 and J usage is TRBJ2-7, with 7 bases fitting TRBD2. The germline CDR1 and CDR2 sequences are SNHLY and FYNNEI. The CDR3 contains 13 residues. V lost 4 bases and J lost 7; bases outside the gene matches: 7. In DNA, the CDR3 is TGTGCCAGCAGTGGGACTAGTCCGGGGGAGCAGTACTTC. Its protein product is CASSGTSPGEQYF.

The genes are TRBV6-6 and TRBJ2-5; TRBD1 is a possible D gene (6 bases). The V gene's germline CDR1 is MNHNY and CDR2 SVGAGI (reference sequence). The V gene lost 2 bases and the J gene lost 1 base, with 14 bases spanning the gap. The CDR3 sequence is 16 residues long. The CDR3 coding sequence is TGTGCCAGCAGTTACGTCAGGGGACCAAGCCAAGAGACCCAGTACTTC. This codes for CASSYVRGPSQETQYF.

The CDR3 spells CASSEGGRGPGNQPQHF. DNA for the CDR3: TGTGCCAGCAGTGAAGGTGGCAGGGGGCCGGGCAATCAGCCCCAGCATTTT. The chain employs TRBV2 and TRBJ1-5, with 8 bases that match TRBD1. The CDR3 totals 17 residues. The V gene's germline CDR1 is SNHLY and CDR2 FYNNEI. The V segment lost 1 base and the J segment 2 bases; nucleotides outside the gene matches: 7.

This clone was recorded only once. This rearrangement joins TRBV4-1 to TRBJ2-3; 9 bases line up with TRBD2. CDR3 length equals 15 residues. The germline gives CDR1 MGHRA, CDR2 YSYEKL. The V and J ends lost 0 bases and 6 bases, in that order; junction bases with no gene match: 4. The CDR3 coding sequence is TGCGCCAGCAGCCAAGATCTAGCGGGGAGGGATACGCAGTATTTT. It yields the protein CASSQDLAGRDTQYF.

The V and J genes are TRBV6-5 and TRBJ2-7; TRBD2 might be the D (6 bases). The germline CDR1 and CDR2 sequences are MNHEY and SVGAGI. This CDR3 has 13 residues. V dropped 5 bases and J dropped 3 bases, with 11 bases sitting between them. CDR3 in amino acids: CASSPGGIYEQYF. The CDR3, as DNA: TGTGCCAGCAGTCCCGGGGGAATCTACGAGCAGTACTTC.

V and J are TRBV30 and TRBJ2-7, with TRBD1 identical over 8 bases. Germline values: CDR1 GTSNPN, CDR2 SVGIG (reference sequence). The CDR3 is 16 amino acids. V was clipped by 4 bases and J by 0 bases; unmatched bases: 11. The CDR3 reads CAWNPRGQGYSYEQYF. The CDR3 DNA reads TGTGCCTGGAACCCTCGTGGACAGGGCTACTCCTACGAGCAGTACTTC.

CDR3 DNA: TGTGCCAGCAGCTTAGACAGGATCCAAGAGACCCAGTACTTC. Encoded protein: CASSLDRIQETQYF. This chain links TRBV7-9 with TRBJ2-5, with D perhaps TRBD1 (5 bases). Trimming shortened V by 1 base and J by 1 base, and 7 bases separated the two germline ends. CDR3 length: 14 residues. Germline CDR1 reads SEHNR; CDR2 reads FQNEAQ (reference sequence).

This chain joins TRBV2 and TRBJ2-5, with D possibly being TRBD2 (6 bases). V was cut by 6 bases and J by 5 bases, with 13 bases left in between. Looked up from germline, CDR1 is SNHLY and CDR2 is FYNNEI. The CDR3 length is 13 residues. The CDR3 loop is CASRGRTSETQYF. The CDR3 DNA follows: TGTGCCAGCAGGGGGAGGACATCCGAGACCCAGTACTTC.

This clone has a handful of counts. The gene calls are TRBV11-2 and TRBJ1-1, with TRBD1 matching 8 bases. The J segment lost 0 bases and the V segment lost 5 bases, leaving 14 bases of the junction unmatched. Germline CDR1 SGHAT, CDR2 FQNNGV. CDR3 length: 18 residues. The CDR3 DNA sequence: TGTGCCAGCAGCCATTCAAGAATTGGACAGGGCATGAACACTGAAGCTTTCTTT. It yields the protein CASSHSRIGQGMNTEAFF.

The chain joins TRBV7-2 to TRBJ2-5, with D possibly being TRBD2 (5 bases). V shed 1 base and J shed 1 base, with 10 bases lying between them. The CDR3 spans 15 residues. Germline assignment: CDR1 SGHTA and CDR2 FQGNSA. The CDR3 DNA is TGTGCCAGCAGCTTAGAGGAGGCGGCCCAAGAGACCCAGTACTTC. Translating gives CASSLEEAAQETQYF.

V is TRBV29-1 and J is TRBJ2-3, with D maybe TRBD1 (5 bases). This CDR3 spans 13 amino acids. Germline V gene sequence: CDR1 SQVTM, CDR2 ANQGSEA. V lost 4 bases to trimming and J lost 3 bases, with 11 bases between them. CDR3 in amino acids: CSVVFQGTDTQYF. For the CDR3, the DNA is TGCAGCGTTGTTTTTCAGGGTACAGATACGCAGTATTTT.

This clone was seen a single time. The chain recombines TRBV10-3 with TRBJ2-7; TRBD2 is a possible D gene (7 bases). V lost 10 bases and J 5 bases, leaving 18 bases between the germline ends. The CDR3 length is 13 residues. Germline CDR1 is ENHRY and CDR2 is SYGVKD. This chain's CDR3 is CATTGGLGDEQYF. In nucleotides, the CDR3 is TGTGCCACCACCGGGGGGCTGGGGGACGAGCAGTACTTC.

The V call is TRBV7-2, the J call TRBJ2-5, with TRBD1 as a possible D gene (6 bases). In germline, CDR1 is SGHTA, CDR2 FQGNSA. Trimming took 1 base from V and 2 from J, leaving 8 bases between them. The CDR3 has 14 residues. The CDR3 DNA is TGTGCCAGCAGCTTAGGGACAGCTCAAGAGACCCAGTACTTC. Its protein is CASSLGTAQETQYF.

This chain joins TRBV2 and TRBJ2-5; 9 nucleotides line up with TRBD1. The V gene's germline CDR1 is SNHLY and CDR2 FYNNEI. The trim removed 8 bases at V and 2 bases at J, leaving 6 bases unmatched. This CDR3 contains 14 residues. CDR3 in DNA: TGTGCCAGCCGGACAGGGGTTGAGCAAGAGACCCAGTACTTC. Protein: CASRTGVEQETQYF. Using reference TRBV2 and TRBJ2-5 for the parts outside the CDR3, the full variable domain is EPEVTQTPSHQVTQMGQEVILRCVPISNHLYFYWYRQILGQKVEFLVSFYNNEISEKSEIFDDQFSVERPDGSNFTLKIRSTKLEDSAMYFCASRTGVEQETQYFGPGTRLLVL.

The J gene is TRBJ1-6, the V gene TRBV5-6; D is ambiguous. Trimming took 0 bases from V and 3 from J, leaving 7 bases between them. Germline V CDR1 and CDR2: SGHDT, YYEEEE. The CDR3 has 15 amino acids. The CDR3 region is CASSLGGGYNSPLHF. The CDR3 DNA reads as TGTGCCAGCAGCTTGGGCGGCGGCTATAATTCACCCCTCCACTTT.

Comment on this clone: At one end, the junction sequence differs from germline, possibly due to a read error. The chain is built from TRBV7-9 and TRBJ2-5; the match to TRBD2 covers 15 bases. This CDR3 contains 18 residues. Per germline, CDR1 SEHNR and CDR2 FQNEAQ (reference sequence). The CDR3 coding sequence is TGTTCCAGCAGCCCGGGACTAGCGGGGGGTTTGTACCAAGAGACCCAGTACTTC. This sequence encodes CSSSPGLAGGLYQETQYF.

In regard to this clone: The same CDR3 is also encoded by other DNA sequences in this sample. The V and J genes are TRBV7-6 and TRBJ2-5, with D maybe TRBD2 (5 bases). Germline values: CDR1 SGHVS, CDR2 FNYEAQ. CDR3 length: 15 amino acids. The germline V and J ends were trimmed by 3 bases and 1 base, with 12 bases remaining between them. CDR3 nucleotides: TGTGCCAGCAGCTTTGAGGGCGGACTCCAAGAGACCCAGTACTTC. Translating it yields CASSFEGGLQETQYF. The full variable domain, completed using reference TRBV7-6 and TRBJ2-5, is GAGVSQSPRYKVTKRGQDVALRCDPISGHVSLYWYRQALGQGPEFLTYFNYEAQQDKSGLPNDRFSAERPEGSISTLTIQRTEQRDSAMYRCASSFEGGLQETQYFGPGTRLLVL.

This clone was recorded a few times. The gene calls are TRBV5-1 and TRBJ2-5, with D possibly being TRBD2 (5 bases). In germline, CDR1 is SGHRS, CDR2 YFSETQ. The CDR3 length is 15 residues. V was clipped by 1 base and J by 4 bases, with 14 bases between them. CDR3 DNA: TGCGCCAGCAGCTTGTATTCTAGCCTACCAGAGACCCAGTACTTC. The encoded protein is CASSLYSSLPETQYF.